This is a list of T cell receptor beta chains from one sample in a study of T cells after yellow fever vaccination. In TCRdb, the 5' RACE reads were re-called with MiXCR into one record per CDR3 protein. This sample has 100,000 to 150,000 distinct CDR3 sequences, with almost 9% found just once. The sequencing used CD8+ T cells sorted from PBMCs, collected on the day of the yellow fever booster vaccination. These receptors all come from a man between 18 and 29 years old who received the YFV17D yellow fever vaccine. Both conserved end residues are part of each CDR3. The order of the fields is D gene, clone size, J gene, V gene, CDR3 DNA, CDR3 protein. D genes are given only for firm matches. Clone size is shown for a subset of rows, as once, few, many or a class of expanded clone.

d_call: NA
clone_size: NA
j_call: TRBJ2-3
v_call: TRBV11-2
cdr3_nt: TGTGCCAGCAGCTTAGAATGGGATACGCAGTATTTT
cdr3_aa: CASSLEWDTQYF

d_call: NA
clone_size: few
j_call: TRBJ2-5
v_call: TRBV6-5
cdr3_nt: TGTGCCACAACGACGGACCAAGAGACCCAGTACTTC
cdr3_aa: CATTTDQETQYF

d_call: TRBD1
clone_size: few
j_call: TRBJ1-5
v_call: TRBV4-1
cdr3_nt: TGCGCCAGCAGCCAAACCCGGGACAGGGGTTCCGAAAATCAGCCCCAGCATTTT
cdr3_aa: CASSQTRDRGSENQPQHF

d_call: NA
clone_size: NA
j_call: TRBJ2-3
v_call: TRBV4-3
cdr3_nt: TGCGCCAGCAGCCAAGATGGGGGCAATACGCAGTATTTT
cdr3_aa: CASSQDGGNTQYF

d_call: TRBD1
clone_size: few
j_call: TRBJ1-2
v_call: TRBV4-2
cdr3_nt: TGTGCCAGCAGTCCAAGTGGGACAGTATATGGCTACACCTTC
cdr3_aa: CASSPSGTVYGYTF

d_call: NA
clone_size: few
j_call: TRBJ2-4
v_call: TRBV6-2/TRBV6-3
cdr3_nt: TGTGCCAGCAGCTGGACACCCAGGGCCAAAAACATTCAGTACTTC
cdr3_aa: CASSWTPRAKNIQYF

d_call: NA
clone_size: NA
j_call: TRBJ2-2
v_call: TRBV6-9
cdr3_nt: TGTGCCAGCCACGTCGATCGGACCGGGGAGCTGTTTTTT
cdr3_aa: CASHVDRTGELFF

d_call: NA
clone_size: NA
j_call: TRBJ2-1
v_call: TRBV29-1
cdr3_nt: TGCAGCGTTGAAAGGGATGGGTCCTACAATGAGCAGTTCTTC
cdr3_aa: CSVERDGSYNEQFF

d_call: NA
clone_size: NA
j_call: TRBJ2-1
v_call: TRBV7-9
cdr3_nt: TGTGCCGCCGGGATAAACAATGAGGAGCAGTTCTTC
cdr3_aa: CAAGINNEEQFF

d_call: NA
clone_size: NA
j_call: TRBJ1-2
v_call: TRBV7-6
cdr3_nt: TGTGCCAGCAGCTTAAGTATAGGGAACCCATACGGCTACACCTTC
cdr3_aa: CASSLSIGNPYGYTF

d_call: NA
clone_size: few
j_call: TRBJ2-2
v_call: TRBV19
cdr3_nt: TGTGCCAGTAGTATGGGACACTTAATCGGGGAGCTGTTTTTT
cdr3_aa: CASSMGHLIGELFF

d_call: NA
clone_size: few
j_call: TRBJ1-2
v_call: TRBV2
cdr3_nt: TGTGCCAGCAGTACAACCCCGACATGGGGGGCGGGCGGCTACACCTTC
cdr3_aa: CASSTTPTWGAGGYTF

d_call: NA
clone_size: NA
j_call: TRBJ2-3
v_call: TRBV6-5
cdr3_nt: TGTGCCAGCAGTCCCGGGCCTACATCAGATACGCAGTATTTT
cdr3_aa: CASSPGPTSDTQYF

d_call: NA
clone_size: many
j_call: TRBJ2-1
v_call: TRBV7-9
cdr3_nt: TGTGCCAGCAGCCTGGGACGGCTGGAGCAGTTCTTC
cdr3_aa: CASSLGRLEQFF

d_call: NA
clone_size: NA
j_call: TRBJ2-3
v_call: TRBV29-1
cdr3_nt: TGCAGCGTTCCCTATTACGGGGATACGCAGTATTTT
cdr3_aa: CSVPYYGDTQYF

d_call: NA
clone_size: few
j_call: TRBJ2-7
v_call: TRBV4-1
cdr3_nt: TGCGCCAGCAGCCAATTGGACGGCTCTCTTCGTTTCGAGCAGTACTTC
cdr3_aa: CASSQLDGSLRFEQYF

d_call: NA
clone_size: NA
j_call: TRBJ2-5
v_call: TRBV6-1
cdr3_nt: TGTGCCAGCAGTGAAGCCCCGGGACTGCCTCAAGAGACCCAGTACTTC
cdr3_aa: CASSEAPGLPQETQYF

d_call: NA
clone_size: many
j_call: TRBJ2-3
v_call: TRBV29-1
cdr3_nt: TGCAGCGGTGAGGCAGATACGCAGTATTTT
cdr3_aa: CSGEADTQYF

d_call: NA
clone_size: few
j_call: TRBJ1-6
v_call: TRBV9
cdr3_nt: TGTGCCAGCAGTCCGAGGGGGGCCGTTGGGTCACCCCTCCACTTT
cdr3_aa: CASSPRGAVGSPLHF

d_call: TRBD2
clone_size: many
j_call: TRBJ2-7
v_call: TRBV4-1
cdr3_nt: TGCGCCAGCAGCCAGGGCAGCGGGGTCACCTACGAGCAGTACTTC
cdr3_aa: CASSQGSGVTYEQYF

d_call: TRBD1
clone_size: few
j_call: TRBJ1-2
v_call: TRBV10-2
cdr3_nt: TGCGCCAGCAGCTCCGGACAGGGACGGTTGAACTCCTTCTATGGCTACACCTTC
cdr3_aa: CASSSGQGRLNSFYGYTF

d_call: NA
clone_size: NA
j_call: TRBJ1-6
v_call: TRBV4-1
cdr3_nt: TGCGCCAGCAGCCAAGCCGGTGGTAATAATTCACCCCTCCACTTT
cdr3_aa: CASSQAGGNNSPLHF

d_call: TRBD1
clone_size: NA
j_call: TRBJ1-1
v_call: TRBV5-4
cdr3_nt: TGTGCCAGCAGCGGATGGACAGGGGGATACACTGAAGCTTTCTTT
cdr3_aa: CASSGWTGGYTEAFF

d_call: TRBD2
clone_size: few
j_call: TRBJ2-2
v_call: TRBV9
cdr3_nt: TGTGCCACCGAAAGTAGCGGGACGAACACCGGGGAGCTGTTTTTT
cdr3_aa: CATESSGTNTGELFF

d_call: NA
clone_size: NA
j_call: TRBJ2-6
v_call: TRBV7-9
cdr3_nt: TGTGCCAGCAGCTTAGCTCGAAACCCTGGGGCCAACGTCCTGACTTTC
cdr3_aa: CASSLARNPGANVLTF

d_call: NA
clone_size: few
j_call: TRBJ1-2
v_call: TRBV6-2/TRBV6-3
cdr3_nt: TGTGCCAGCAGTTACCCGACAGCCGGCTATGGCTACACCTTC
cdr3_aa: CASSYPTAGYGYTF

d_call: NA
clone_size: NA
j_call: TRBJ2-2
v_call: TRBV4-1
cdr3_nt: TGCGCCAGCAGCCTCGACGGGGGGCCCTTCACCGGGGAGCTGTTTTTT
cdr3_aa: CASSLDGGPFTGELFF

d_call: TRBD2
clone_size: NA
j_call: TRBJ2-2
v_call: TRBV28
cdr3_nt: TGTGCCAGCAGTTCGGGGGGGGAGGTGAACACCGGGGAGCTGTTTTTT
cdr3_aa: CASSSGGEVNTGELFF

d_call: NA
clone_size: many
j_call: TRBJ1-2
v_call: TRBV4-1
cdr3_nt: TGCGCCAGCAGCCACCAGGACAGCCCCTACTATGGCTACACCTTC
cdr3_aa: CASSHQDSPYYGYTF

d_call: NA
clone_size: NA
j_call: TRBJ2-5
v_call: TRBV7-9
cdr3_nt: TGTGCCAGCAGCACACGGACTGCCAGTGGAGAGACCCAGTACTTC
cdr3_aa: CASSTRTASGETQYF

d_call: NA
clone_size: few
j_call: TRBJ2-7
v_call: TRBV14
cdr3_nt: TGTGCCAGCAGCCCTGCGGTTAGCGGCCCCTACGAGCAGTACTTC
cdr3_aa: CASSPAVSGPYEQYF

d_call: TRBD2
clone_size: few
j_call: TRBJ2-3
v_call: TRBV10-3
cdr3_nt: TGTGCCATCAGGATAGCGGGGAGCACAGATACGCAGTATTTT
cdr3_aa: CAIRIAGSTDTQYF

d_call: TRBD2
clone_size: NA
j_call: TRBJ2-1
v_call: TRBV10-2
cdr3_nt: TGCGCCAGCAGTGACCTTAGCGGGGGGGTCTACAATGAGCAGTTCTTC
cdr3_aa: CASSDLSGGVYNEQFF

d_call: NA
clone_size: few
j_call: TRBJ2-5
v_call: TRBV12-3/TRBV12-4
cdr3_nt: TGTGCCAGCAGTTTAACACAACCTCCTCGCGAGACCCAGTACTTC
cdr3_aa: CASSLTQPPRETQYF

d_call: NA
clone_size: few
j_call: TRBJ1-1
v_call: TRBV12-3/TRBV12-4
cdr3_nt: TGTGCCAGCAAGTTTAGGGGGGGTCTAGGAGAGGCTTTCTTT
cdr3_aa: CASKFRGGLGEAFF

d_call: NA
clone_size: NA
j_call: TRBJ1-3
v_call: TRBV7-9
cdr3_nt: TGTGCCAGCAGCACCCCGGGCAGGGCTGGAAACACCATATATTTT
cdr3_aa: CASSTPGRAGNTIYF

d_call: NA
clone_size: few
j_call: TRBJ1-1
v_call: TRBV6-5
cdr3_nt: TGTGCCAGCAGGTCCTGGGGGGAGAGGAACACTGAAGCTTTCTTT
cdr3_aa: CASRSWGERNTEAFF

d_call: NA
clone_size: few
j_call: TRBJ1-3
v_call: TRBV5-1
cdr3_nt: TGCGCCAGCAGCTTGGCCTGGGGTTCTGGAAACACCATATATTTT
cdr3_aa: CASSLAWGSGNTIYF

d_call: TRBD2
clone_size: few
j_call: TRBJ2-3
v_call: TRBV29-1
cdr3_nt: TGCAGCGTTGAAGAGGGACTAGCGGGTAGCACAGATACGCAGTATTTT
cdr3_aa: CSVEEGLAGSTDTQYF

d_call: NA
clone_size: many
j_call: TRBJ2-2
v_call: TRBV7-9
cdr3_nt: TGTGCCAGCAGCTTTCGGGGCTCGGACACCGGGGAGCTGTTTTTT
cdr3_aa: CASSFRGSDTGELFF

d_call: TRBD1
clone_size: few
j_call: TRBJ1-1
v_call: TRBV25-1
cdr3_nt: TGTGCCAGCAGTGGACCCGGGACAGGGGTAATCACTGAAGCTTTCTTT
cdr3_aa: CASSGPGTGVITEAFF

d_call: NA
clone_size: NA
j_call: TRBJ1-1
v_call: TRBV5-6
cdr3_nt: TGTGCCAGCAGCTTGGGGGGCGAGGGCACTGAAGCTTTCTTT
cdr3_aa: CASSLGGEGTEAFF

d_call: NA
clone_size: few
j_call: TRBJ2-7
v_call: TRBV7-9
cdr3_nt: TGTGCCAGCAGCTTAGGATTCGGGGTTGAAGGGGCCCTCGAGCAGTACTTC
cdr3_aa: CASSLGFGVEGALEQYF

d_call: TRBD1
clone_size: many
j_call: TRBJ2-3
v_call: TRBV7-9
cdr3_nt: TGTGCCAGCAGCTTCGACAGGGGCACAGATACGCAGTATTTT
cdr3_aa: CASSFDRGTDTQYF

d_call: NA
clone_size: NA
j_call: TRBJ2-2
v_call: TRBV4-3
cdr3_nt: TGCGCCAGCAGCCTCCGACTAGTTGGAGGCACCGGGGAGCTGTTTTTT
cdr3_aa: CASSLRLVGGTGELFF

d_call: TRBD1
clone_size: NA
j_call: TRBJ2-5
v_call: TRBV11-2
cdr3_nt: TGTGCCAGCAGGTTCAGGGACAGGGTAATGGAGACCCAGTACTTC
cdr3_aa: CASRFRDRVMETQYF

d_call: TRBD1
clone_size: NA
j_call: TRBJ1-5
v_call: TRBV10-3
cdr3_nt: TGTGCCATCAGTGAGGGACAGGGACGCAATCAGCCCCAGCATTTT
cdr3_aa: CAISEGQGRNQPQHF

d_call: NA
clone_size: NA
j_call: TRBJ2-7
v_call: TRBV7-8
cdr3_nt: TGTGCCAGCCACAGCGCCATGTACCCGTACGAGCAGTACTTC
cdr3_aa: CASHSAMYPYEQYF

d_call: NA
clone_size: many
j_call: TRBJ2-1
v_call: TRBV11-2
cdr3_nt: TGTGCCAGCAGCTTAGGGGGGGGGCCCTACAATGAGCAGTTCTTC
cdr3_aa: CASSLGGGPYNEQFF

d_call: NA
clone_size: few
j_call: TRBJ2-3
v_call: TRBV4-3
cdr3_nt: TGCGCCAGCAGCCCAATAGGGGGGGCCGGAGATACGCAGTATTTT
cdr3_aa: CASSPIGGAGDTQYF

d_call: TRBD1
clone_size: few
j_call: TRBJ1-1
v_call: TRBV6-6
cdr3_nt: TGTGCCAGCAGTTACAGGGACAGGGCGAACACTGAAGCTTTCTTT
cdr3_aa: CASSYRDRANTEAFF

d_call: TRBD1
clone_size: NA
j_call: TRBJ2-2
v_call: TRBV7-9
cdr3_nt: TGTGCCAGCAGCTACCGGGACAGGAAAACCGGGGAGCTGTTTTTT
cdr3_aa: CASSYRDRKTGELFF

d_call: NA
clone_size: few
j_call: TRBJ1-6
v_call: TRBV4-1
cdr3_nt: TGCGCCAGCAGCTTCGGGGAGTTAAGTAGCTCCTATAATTCACCCCTCCACTTT
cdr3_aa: CASSFGELSSSYNSPLHF

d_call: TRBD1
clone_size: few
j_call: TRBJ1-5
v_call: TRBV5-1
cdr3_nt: TGCGCCAGCAGCGTGCGGACAGGGGATCAGCCCCAGCATTTT
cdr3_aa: CASSVRTGDQPQHF

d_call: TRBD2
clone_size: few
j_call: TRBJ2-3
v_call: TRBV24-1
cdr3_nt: TGTGCCACCAGTGACCCCCTAGCGGGGGATCGAGATACGCAGTATTTT
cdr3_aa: CATSDPLAGDRDTQYF

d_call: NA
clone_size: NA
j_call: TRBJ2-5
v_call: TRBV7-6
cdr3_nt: TGTGCCAGCACCGCCCTGGGACGGCAAGAGACCCAGTACTTC
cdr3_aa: CASTALGRQETQYF

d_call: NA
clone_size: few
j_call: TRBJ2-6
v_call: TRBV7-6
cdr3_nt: TGTGCCAGCAGCTTAATAAGTAAGGGGACCAACGTCCTGACTTTC
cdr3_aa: CASSLISKGTNVLTF

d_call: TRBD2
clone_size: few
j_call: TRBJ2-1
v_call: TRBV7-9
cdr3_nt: TGTGCCAGCAGCTTATTGGGACTAGCGGGGAACAATGAGCAGTTCTTC
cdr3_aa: CASSLLGLAGNNEQFF

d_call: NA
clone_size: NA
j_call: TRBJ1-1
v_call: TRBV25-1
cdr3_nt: TGTGCCAGCGGAGAAGACAGGGAAGCTTTCTTT
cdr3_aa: CASGEDREAFF

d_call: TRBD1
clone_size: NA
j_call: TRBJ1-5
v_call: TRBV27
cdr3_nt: TGTGCCAGCAGTCCGGCCCGGACAGGGGGCGATCAGCCCCAGCATTTT
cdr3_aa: CASSPARTGGDQPQHF